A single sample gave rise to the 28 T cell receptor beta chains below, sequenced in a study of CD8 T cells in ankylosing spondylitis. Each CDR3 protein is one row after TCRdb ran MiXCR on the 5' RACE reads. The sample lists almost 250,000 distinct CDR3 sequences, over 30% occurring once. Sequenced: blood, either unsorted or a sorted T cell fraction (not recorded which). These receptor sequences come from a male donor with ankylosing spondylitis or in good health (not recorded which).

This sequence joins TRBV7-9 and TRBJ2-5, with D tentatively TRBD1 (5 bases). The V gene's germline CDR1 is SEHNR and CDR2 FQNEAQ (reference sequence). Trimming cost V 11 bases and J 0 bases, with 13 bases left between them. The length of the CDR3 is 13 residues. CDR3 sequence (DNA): TGTGCCGGGGCGCTAGGGGACCAAGAGACCCAGTACTTC. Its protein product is CAGALGDQETQYF.

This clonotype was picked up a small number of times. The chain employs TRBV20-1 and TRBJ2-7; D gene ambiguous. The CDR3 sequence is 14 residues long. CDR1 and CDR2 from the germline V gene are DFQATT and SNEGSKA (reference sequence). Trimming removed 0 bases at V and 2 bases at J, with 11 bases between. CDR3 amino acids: CSARDRAEPYEQYF. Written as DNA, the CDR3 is TGCAGTGCTAGAGATCGGGCAGAACCCTACGAGCAGTACTTC.

CDR3 nucleotide sequence: TGCGCCAGCAGCGGAGGGGAAGATACGCAGTATTTT. Protein: CASSGGEDTQYF. V usage is TRBV5-1 and J usage is TRBJ2-3, with D perhaps TRBD2 (6 bases). CDR1 and CDR2 from the germline V gene are SGHRS and YFSETQ. Deletions cut 4 bases from V and 5 bases from J, with 8 bases between. The CDR3 has 12 amino acids.

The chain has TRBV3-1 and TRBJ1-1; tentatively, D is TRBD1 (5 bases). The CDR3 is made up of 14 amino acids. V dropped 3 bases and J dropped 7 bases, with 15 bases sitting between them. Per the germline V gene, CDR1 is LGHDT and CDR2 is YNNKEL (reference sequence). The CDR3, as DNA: TGTGCCAGCAGCCATCTCAGGGAATTGGGTGAAGCTTTCTTT. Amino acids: CASSHLRELGEAFF.

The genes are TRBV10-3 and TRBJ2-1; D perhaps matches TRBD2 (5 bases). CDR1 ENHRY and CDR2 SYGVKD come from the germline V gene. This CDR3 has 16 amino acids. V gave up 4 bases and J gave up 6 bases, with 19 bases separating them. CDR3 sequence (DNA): TGTGCCATCAGTGGGCCAGGACTTTCATCAGGCAATGAGCAGTTCTTC. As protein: CAISGPGLSSGNEQFF.

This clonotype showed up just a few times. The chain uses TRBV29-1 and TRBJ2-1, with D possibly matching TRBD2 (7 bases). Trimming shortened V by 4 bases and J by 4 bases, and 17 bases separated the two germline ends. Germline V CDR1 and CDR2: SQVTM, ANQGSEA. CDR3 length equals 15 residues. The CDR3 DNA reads TGCAGCGTTGCTGGGGGGGCAGGGCGATACAATGAGCAGTTCTTC. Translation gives CSVAGGAGRYNEQFF.

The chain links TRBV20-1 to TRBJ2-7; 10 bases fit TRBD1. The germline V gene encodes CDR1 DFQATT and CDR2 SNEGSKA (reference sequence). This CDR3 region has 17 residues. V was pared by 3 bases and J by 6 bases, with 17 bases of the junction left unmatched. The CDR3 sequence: CSASLTIMDRGYFEQYF. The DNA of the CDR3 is TGCAGTGCTAGTCTAACTATAATGGACAGGGGGTACTTCGAGCAGTACTTC.

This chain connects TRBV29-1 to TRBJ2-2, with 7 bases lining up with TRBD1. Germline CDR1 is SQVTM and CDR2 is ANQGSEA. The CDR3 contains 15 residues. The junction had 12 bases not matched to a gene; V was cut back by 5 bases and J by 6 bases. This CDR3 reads CSVPRQGPFPGELFF. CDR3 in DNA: TGCAGCGTTCCCCGACAGGGTCCGTTTCCCGGGGAGCTGTTTTTT.

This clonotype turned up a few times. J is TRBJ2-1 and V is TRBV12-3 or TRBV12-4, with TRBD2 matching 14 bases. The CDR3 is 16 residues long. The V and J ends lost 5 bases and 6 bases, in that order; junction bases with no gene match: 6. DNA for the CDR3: TGTGCCAGCAGTCCATCCGGGACTAGCGGGGGCAATGAGCAGTTCTTC. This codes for CASSPSGTSGGNEQFF.

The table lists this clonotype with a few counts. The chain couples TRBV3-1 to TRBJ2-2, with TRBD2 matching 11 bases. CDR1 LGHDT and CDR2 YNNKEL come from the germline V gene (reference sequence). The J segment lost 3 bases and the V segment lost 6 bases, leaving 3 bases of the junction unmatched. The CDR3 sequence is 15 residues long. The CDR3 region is CASRHSGGDTGELFF. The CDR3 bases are TGTGCCAGCAGACATAGCGGGGGGGACACCGGGGAGCTGTTTTTT.

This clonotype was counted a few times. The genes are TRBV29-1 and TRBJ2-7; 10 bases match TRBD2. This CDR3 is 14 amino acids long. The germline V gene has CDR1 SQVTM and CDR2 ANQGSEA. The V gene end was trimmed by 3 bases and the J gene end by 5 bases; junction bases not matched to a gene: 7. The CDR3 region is CSVETSGGAHEQYF. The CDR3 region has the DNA TGCAGCGTTGAGACCAGCGGGGGGGCACACGAGCAGTACTTC.

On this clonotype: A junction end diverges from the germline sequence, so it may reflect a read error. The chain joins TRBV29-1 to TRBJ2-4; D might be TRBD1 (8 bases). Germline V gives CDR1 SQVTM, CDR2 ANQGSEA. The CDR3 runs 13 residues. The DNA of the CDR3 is TGCAGCGTACTACAGGGGGGGAAAAACAGTCAGTACTTC. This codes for CSVLQGGKNSQYF.

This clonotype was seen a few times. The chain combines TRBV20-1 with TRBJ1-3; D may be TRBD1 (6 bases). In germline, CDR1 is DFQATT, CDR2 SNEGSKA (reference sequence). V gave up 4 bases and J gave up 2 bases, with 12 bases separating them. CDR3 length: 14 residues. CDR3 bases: TGCAGTGCTACCACGCAGGGGACTGGAAACACCATATATTTT. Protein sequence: CSATTQGTGNTIYF.

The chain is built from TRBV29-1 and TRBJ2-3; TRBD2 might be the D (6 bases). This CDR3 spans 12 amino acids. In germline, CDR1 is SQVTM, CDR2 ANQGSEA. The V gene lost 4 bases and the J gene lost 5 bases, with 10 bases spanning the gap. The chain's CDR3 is CSVGGRGDTQYF. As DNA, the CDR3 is TGCAGCGTTGGAGGGCGGGGAGATACGCAGTATTTT.

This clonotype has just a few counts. Written as DNA, the CDR3 is TGCAGTGCTAGAGATCAGGGGGCGAGAGGCACCGGGGAGCTGTTTTTT. It codes for CSARDQGARGTGELFF. The J gene is TRBJ2-2, the V gene TRBV20-1, with 8 bases matching TRBD1. The CDR3 is made up of 16 amino acids. CDR1 DFQATT and CDR2 SNEGSKA come from the germline V gene (reference sequence). The ends lost 0 bases at V and 4 bases at J; junction bases unmatched: 7.

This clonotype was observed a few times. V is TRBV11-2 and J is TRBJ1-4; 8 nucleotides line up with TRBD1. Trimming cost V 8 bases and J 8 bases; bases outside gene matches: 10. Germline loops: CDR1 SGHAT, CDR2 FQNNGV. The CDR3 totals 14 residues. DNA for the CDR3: TGTGCCAGCCACGGACAGGGAATGGGAGAAAAACTGTTTTTT. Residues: CASHGQGMGEKLFF.

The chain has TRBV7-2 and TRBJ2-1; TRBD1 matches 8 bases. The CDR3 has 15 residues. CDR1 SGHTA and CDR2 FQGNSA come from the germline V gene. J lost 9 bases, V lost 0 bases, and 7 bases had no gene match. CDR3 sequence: CASSLADRVRSEQFF. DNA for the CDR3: TGTGCCAGCAGCTTAGCGGACAGGGTGAGGAGTGAGCAGTTCTTC.

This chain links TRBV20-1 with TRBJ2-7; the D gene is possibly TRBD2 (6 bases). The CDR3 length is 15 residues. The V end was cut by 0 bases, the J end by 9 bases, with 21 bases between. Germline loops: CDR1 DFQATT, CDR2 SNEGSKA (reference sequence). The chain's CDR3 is CSARDSKRAEGVQYF. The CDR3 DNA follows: TGCAGTGCTAGAGACTCTAAGCGGGCTGAAGGCGTGCAGTACTTC.

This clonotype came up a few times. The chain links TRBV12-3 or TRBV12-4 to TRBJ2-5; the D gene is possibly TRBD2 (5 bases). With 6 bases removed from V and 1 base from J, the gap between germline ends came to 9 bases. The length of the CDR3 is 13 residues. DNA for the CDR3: TGTGCCAGCAGCCCCGGGGTCCAAGAGACCCAGTACTTC. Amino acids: CASSPGVQETQYF.

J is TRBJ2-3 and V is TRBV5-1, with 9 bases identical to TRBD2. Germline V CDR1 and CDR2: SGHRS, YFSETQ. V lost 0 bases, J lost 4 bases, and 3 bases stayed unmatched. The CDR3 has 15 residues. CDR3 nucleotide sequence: TGCGCCAGCAGCTTGGAGGTAGCGGGGGCAGATACGCAGTATTTT. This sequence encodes CASSLEVAGADTQYF. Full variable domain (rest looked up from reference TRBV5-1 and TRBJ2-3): KAGVTQTPRYLIKTRGQQVTLSCSPISGHRSVSWYQQTPGQGLQFLFEYFSETQRNKGNFPGRFSGRQFSNSRSEMNVSTLELGDSALYLCASSLEVAGADTQYFGPGTRLTVL.

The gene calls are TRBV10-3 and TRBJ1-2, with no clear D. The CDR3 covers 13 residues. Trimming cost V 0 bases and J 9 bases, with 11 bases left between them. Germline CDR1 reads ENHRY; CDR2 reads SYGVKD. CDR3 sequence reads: CAISESGGRSYTF. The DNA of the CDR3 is TGTGCCATCAGTGAGTCCGGAGGAAGGAGCTACACCTTC.

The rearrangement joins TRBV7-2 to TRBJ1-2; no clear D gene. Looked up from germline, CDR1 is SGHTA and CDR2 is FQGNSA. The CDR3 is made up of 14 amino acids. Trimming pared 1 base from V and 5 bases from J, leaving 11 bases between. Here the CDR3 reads CASSLGGPRYGYTF. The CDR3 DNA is TGTGCCAGCAGCTTAGGAGGCCCCCGGTATGGCTACACCTTC.

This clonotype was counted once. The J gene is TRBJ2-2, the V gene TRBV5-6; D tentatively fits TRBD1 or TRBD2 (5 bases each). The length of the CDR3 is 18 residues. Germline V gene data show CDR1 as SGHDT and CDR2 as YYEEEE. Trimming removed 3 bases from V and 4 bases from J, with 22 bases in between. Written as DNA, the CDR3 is TGTGCCAGCAGCTCCGTTCGGGACCCGGGCGGAACCACCGGGGAGCTGTTTTTT. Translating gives CASSSVRDPGGTTGELFF. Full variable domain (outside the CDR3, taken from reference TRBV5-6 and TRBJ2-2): DAGVTQSPTHLIKTRGQQVTLRCSPKSGHDTVSWYQQALGQGPQFIFQYYEEEERQRGNFPDRFSGHQFPNYSSELNVNALLLGDSALYLCASSSVRDPGGTTGELFFGEGSRLTVL.

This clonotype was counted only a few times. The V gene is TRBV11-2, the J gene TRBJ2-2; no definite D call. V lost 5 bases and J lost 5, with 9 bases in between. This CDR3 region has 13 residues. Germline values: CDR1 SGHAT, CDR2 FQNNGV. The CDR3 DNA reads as TGTGCCAGCAGCCAGACACCTACCGGGGAGCTGTTTTTT. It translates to CASSQTPTGELFF.

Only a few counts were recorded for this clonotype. DNA for the CDR3: TGTGCCAGCAGTTTAGGCGGAAACATTCAGTACTTC. This sequence encodes CASSLGGNIQYF. The chain couples TRBV12-3 or TRBV12-4 to TRBJ2-4; D is undetermined. Trimming left V 1 base short and J 6 bases short, with 4 bases between. The CDR3 runs 12 residues.

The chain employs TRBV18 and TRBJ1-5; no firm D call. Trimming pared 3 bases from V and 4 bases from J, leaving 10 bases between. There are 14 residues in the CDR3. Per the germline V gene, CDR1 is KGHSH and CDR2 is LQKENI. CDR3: CASSPSRVNQPQHF. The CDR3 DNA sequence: TGTGCCAGCTCACCCTCAAGGGTTAATCAGCCCCAGCATTTT. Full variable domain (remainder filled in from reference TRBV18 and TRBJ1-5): NAGVMQNPRHLVRRRGQEARLRCSPMKGHSHVYWYRQLPEEGLKFMVYLQKENIIDESGMPKERFSAEFPKEGPSILRIQQVVRGDSAAYFCASSPSRVNQPQHFGDGTRLSIL.

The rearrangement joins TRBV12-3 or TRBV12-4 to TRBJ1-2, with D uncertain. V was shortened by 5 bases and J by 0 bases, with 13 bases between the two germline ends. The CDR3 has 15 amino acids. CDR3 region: CASSPAALANYGYTF. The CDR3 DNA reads TGTGCCAGCAGTCCCGCTGCGTTAGCTAACTATGGCTACACCTTC.

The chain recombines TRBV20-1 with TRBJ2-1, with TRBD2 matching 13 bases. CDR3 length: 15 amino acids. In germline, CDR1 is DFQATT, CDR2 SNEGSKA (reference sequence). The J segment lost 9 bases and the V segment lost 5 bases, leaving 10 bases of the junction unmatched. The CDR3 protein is CSAWTTSGGASEQFF. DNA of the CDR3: TGCAGTGCTTGGACCACTAGCGGGGGGGCATCTGAGCAGTTCTTC.